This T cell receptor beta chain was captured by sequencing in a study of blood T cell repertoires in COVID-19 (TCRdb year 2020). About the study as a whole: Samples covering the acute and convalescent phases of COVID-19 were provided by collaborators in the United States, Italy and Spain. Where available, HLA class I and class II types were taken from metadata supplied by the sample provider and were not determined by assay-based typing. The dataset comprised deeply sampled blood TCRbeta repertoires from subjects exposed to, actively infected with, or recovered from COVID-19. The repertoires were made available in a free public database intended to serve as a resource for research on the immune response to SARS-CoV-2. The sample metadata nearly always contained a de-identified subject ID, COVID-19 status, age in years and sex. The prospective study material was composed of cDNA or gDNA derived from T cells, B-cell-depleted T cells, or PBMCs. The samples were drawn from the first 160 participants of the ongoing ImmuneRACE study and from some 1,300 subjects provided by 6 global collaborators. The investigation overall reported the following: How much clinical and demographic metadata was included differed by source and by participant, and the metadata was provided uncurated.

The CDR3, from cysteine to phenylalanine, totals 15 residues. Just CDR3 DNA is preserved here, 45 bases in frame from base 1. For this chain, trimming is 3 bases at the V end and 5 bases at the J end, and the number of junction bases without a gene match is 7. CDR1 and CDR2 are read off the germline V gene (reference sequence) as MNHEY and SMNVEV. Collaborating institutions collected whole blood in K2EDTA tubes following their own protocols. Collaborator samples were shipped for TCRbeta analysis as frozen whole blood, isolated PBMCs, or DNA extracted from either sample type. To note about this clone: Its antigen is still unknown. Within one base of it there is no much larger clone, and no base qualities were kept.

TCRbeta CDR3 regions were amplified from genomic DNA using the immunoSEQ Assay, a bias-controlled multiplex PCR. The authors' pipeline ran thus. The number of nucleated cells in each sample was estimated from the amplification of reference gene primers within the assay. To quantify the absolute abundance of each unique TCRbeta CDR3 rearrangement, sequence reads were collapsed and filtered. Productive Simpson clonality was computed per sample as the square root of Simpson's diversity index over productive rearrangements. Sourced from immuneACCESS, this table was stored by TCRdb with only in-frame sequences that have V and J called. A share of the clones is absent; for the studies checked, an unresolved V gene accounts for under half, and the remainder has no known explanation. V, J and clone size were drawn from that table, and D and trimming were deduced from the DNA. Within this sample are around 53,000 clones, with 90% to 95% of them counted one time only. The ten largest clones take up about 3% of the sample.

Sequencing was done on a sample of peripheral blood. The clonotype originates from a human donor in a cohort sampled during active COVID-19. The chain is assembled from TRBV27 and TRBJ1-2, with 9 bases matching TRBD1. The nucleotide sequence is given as TGTGCCAGCAGTTTGCACACAGGGGGCAATTATGGCTACACCTTC. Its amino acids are CASSLHTGGNYGYTF.